This T cell receptor beta chain came from a study of T-cell memory formation after mild COVID-19. General study points: CD8+ contracting clones occupied EMRA, while CD4+ ones occupied mainly CM and EM. Pre-infection memory carried some responding clones, suggesting that cross-reactive memory joined.

TCRdb re-called the 5' RACE reads with MiXCR, one entry per CDR3 protein. Of about 210,000 distinct CDR3 sequences listed, 10% to 13% were seen once; the top ten hold roughly 3%. The CDR3 sequence is 15 residues long. In germline, CDR1 is SGDLS, CDR2 YYNGEE. The germline V and J ends were trimmed by 2 bases and 2 bases, with 13 bases remaining between them. A remark on this clonotype: Its cognate antigen is unknown.

Sequences were obtained from PBMCs or a T cell subset sorted from them (not recorded which). The sequence derives from a man between 18 and 29 years old who had mild COVID-19 (a few samples of this study predate the infection). Cell type and time point are not known. The chain recombines TRBV9 with TRBJ2-5; D possibly corresponds to TRBD1 (6 bases). The CDR3 coding sequence is TGTGCCAGCAGCGTGGGATACGGACAGCAAGAGACCCAGTACTTC. Translation gives CASSVGYGQQETQYF.